Ten or more counts support the clone carrying this T cell receptor (beta chain). Its specificity is unknown. The V end was cut by 0 bases, the J end by 2 bases, with 10 bases between. The CDR3 sequence is 15 residues long. CDR1 and CDR2 (germline): SGHTA, FQGNSA. Construction of TCR beta libraries relied on iRepertoire HTBI primers and on Arm-PCR targeting CDR3 regions. MiXCR was run by TCRdb on the multiplex PCR reads, yielding one entry per CDR3 protein. This sample has more than 400,000 distinct CDR3 sequences, with 16% found just once. The source of the sample is a study of regulatory T cells in long-lasting Graves disease. Notes on the study in general: There was favoring of TRBV28, TRBJ1-2 and TRBJ2-5 in persistent disease. The number of shared public clonotypes was higher in persistent patients (2,741) than new patients (roughly 970).

The time point here: newly diagnosed GD, antithyroid drugs for less than 3 months. From RNA extracted from PBMCs, the TCR library was made. This sample also belongs to another study, concerning T cells in Graves' hyperthyroidism and ophthalmopathy. This second study notes: Diagnoses were established using clinical symptoms, serum thyroxine and TRAb, thyroid ultrasound and orbital computed tomography. With the HTBI primer set, the TCR CDR3 went through a first round of RT-PCR.

This sequence joins TRBV7-2 and TRBJ1-2; perhaps TRBD1 as D (6 bases). The sequence was obtained from a woman in her 30s with Graves disease. Sequences were derived from peripheral blood mononuclear cells (PBMCs), sampled at new diagnosis, from a patient treated with antithyroid drugs. CDR3 sequence: CASSLAGGGNYGYTF. The CDR3 region has the DNA TGTGCCAGCAGCTTAGCGGGAGGGGGGAACTATGGCTACACCTTC.